This T cell receptor beta chain was identified in a study of blood T cell repertoires in COVID-19. For the study at large: The United States, Italy and Spain were the sources of the acute and convalescent COVID-19 samples.

Those enrolled, adults aged about 18 to 95 years, came from around 24 US areas. Participant reports of clinical history set cohort assignment. The CDR3 length is 11 residues. V was trimmed by 0 bases and J by 8 bases, leaving 5 bases between them. Per germline, CDR1 SGHDT and CDR2 YYEEEE. As originally analysed: From reference gene primer amplification, estimates of nucleated cell counts were derived. Assay: immunoSEQ multiplex PCR; the TCRdb copy retains only in-frame clones and omits some. The V and J calls and clone size come from that table; D and trimming were worked out from the DNA. The repertoire holds 120,000 to 150,000 clones, with around 89% as singletons.

This receptor was obtained from a woman under 40 with acute COVID-19. The chain combines TRBV5-6 with TRBJ2-5; unclear D gene. What was sequenced was PBMCs or T cells enriched from blood (not recorded which). The CDR3 nucleotides read TGTGCCAGCAGCTTGGGCGGTACCCAGTACTTC. It specifies CASSLGGTQYF.